Sequencing of this T cell receptor (beta chain) was carried out in a study of CD8 T cells in Susac syndrome. The multiple sclerosis controls comprised treatment-naive patients whose relapsing-remitting disease was stable or active. Purification of the CD8+ and CD4+ T cells relied on negative isolation, and TEMRA cells underwent FACS enrichment. This CDR3 is built from 13 residues. The V gene lost 5 bases and the J gene lost 1 base, with 9 bases spanning the gap. Germline V gene sequence: CDR1 SGHVS, CDR2 FNYEAQ. The RNA input was about 0.5 to 1 ug, and it was reverse transcribed with random hexamers. Multiplex immunoSEQ PCR targeted 54 Vbeta and 13 Jbeta TCR beta segments. TCRdb called the immunoSEQ multiplex PCR reads again in MiXCR, with one record for every CDR3 protein. This table has roughly 140,000 distinct CDR3 sequences, roughly 95% appearing once. This clonotype has just one count.

The sequencing input was CD8+ T cells from PBMCs. The receptor's source is a human donor with multiple sclerosis. The chain joins TRBV7-6 to TRBJ2-7; D uncertain. The chain's CDR3 is CASSLSESYEQYF. CDR3 coding DNA: TGTGCCAGCAGCCTAAGTGAATCCTACGAGCAGTACTTC. Together with reference TRBV7-6 and TRBJ2-7, the CDR3 gives the full variable domain: GAGVSQSPRYKVTKRGQDVALRCDPISGHVSLYWYRQALGQGPEFLTYFNYEAQQDKSGLPNDRFSAERPEGSISTLTIQRTEQRDSAMYRCASSLSESYEQYFGPGTRLTVT.